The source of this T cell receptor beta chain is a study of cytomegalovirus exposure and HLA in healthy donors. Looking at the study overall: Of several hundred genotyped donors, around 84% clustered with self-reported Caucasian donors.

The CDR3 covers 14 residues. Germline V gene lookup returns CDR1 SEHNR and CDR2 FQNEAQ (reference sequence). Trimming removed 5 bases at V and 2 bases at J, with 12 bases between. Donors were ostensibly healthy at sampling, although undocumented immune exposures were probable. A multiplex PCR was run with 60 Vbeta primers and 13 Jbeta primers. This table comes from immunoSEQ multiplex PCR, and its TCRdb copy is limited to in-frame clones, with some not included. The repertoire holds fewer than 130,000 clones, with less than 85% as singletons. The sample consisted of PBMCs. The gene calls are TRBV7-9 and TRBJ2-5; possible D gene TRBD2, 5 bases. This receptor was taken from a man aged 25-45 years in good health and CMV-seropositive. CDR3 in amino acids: CASSGVGEQETQYF. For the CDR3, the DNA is TGTGCCAGCAGCGGGGTCGGGGAGCAAGAGACCCAGTACTTC. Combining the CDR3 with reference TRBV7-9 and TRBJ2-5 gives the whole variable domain DTGVSQNPRHKITKRGQNVTFRCDPISEHNRLYWYRQTLGQGPEFLTYFQNEAQLEKSRLLSDRFSAERPKGSFSTLEIQRTEQGDSAMYLCASSGVGEQETQYFGPGTRLLVL.